This T cell receptor beta chain was obtained from a study of cytomegalovirus exposure and HLA in healthy donors. Across the whole study: In a previous analysis, 117 million unique TCR beta sequences were found from 150 million to 200 million T cells. Study-wide findings and caveats: DRB1 showed the most TCR associations and HLA-C the fewest in a later analysis, as rates varied by HLA locus.

V was pared by 3 bases and J by 5 bases, with 10 bases between. Germline V gene data show CDR1 as SEHNR and CDR2 as FQNEAQ (reference sequence). The CDR3 loop spans 13 amino acids. Use of 60 Vbeta and 13 Jbeta primers characterized the PCR. Sequencing was performed with immunoSEQ multiplex PCR; in TCRdb, only in-frame clones are kept and a portion is missing. The data contain 80,000 to 95,000 clones, about 68% of them singletons. In the case of this clone: No antigen is known for it.

This receptor was taken from a human donor in good health. Source material: PBMCs. The chain recombines TRBV7-9 with TRBJ2-5, with D unclear. CDR3 region: CASSFGSAETQYF. The CDR3 DNA follows: TGTGCCAGCAGCTTCGGCTCAGCGGAGACCCAGTACTTC.